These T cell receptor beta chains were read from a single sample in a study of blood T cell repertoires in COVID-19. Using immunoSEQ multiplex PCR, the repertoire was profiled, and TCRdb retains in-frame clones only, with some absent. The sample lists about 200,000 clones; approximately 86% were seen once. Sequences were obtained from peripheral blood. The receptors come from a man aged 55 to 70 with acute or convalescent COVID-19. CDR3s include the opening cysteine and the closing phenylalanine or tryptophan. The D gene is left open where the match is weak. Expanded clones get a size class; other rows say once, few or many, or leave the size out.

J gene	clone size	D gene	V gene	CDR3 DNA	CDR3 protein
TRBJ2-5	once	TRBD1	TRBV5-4	TGTGCCAGCAGTCGGACCCGGGACAGACAAGAGACCCAGTACTTC	CASSRTRDRQETQYF
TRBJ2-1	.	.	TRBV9	TGTGCCAGCAGCCCCACCGAGTACAATGAGCAGTTCTTC	CASSPTEYNEQFF
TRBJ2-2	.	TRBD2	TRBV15	TGTGCCACCAGCAGAGATGCGGGGGGGACCGGGGAGCTGTTTTTT	CATSRDAGGTGELFF
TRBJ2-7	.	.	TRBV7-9	TGTGCCAGCGATGAGGCCCGTTACGAGCAGTACTTC	CASDEARYEQYF
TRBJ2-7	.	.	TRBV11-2	TGTGCCAGCAGCCCAATCGCCCGCGTCTCCCGTCCTTACGAGCAGTACTTC	CASSPIARVSRPYEQYF
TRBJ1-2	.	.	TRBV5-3	TGTGCCAGAAGCGTAGGGGACTGCGCCTATGGCTACACCTTC	CARSVGDCAYGYTF
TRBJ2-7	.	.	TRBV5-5	TGTGCCAGCAGCCTGGGACAATCTTTAGGTTACGAGCAGTACTTC	CASSLGQSLGYEQYF
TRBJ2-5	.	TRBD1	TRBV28	TGTGCCAGCAGACAGACAGGGGGCGCGGGGGAGACCCAGTACTTC	CASRQTGGAGETQYF
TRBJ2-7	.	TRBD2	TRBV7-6	TGTGCCAGCAGCTTAAATCCCAAAAGCGGACTAGCGGGGGGAGACTACGAGCAGTACTTC	CASSLNPKSGLAGGDYEQYF
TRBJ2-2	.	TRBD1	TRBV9	TGTGCCAGCAGCCACGGGGGCGGGACAGGGACAACCGGGGAGCTGTTTTTT	CASSHGGGTGTTGELFF
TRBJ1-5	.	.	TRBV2	TGTGCCAGCAGCCGAAGACAGGTGTCTAATAGCAATCAGCCCCAGCATTTT	CASSRRQVSNSNQPQHF
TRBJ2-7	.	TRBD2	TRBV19	TGTGCCAGTAGTATATCTGGCGGGGGGGCAGGCTACGAGCAGTACTTC	CASSISGGGAGYEQYF
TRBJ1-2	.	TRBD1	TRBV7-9	TGTGCCAGCAGCCCTACAGGGGGGGCTAACTATGGCTACACCTTC	CASSPTGGANYGYTF
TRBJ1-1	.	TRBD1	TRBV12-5	TGTGCTAGTGGTTTAGGGACAGGGCTAAAAGCTTTCTTT	CASGLGTGLKAFF
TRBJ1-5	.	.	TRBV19	TGTGCCAGCTCCCTAGCAGGACGGATGCTTCAAAATCAGCCCCAGCATTTT	CASSLAGRMLQNQPQHF
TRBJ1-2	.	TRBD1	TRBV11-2	TGTGCCAGCAGCTTGGGCCCACAGGGGGTTGCGCTTTTC	CASSLGPQGVALF
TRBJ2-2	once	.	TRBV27	TGTGCCAGCAGTTACTCTGCCGGGGAGCTGTTTTTT	CASSYSAGELFF
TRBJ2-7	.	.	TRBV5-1	TGCGCCAGCAGCGGAAACCCTGGGACAAGCACCTACGAGCAGTACTTC	CASSGNPGTSTYEQYF
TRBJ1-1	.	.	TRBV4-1	TGCGCCAGCAGCCAAGATGAGTTTGGCCTCCCGGGGACTGAAGCTTTCTTT	CASSQDEFGLPGTEAFF
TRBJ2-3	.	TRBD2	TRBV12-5	TGTGCTAGTGGCCGCGGACTAGCGGGGGGGCGAGATACGCAGTATTTT	CASGRGLAGGRDTQYF
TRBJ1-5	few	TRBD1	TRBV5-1	TGCGCCAGCAGCCCAGGGACAGATAGCAATCAGCCCCAGCATTTT	CASSPGTDSNQPQHF
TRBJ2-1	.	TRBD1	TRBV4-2	TGTGCCAGCAGCCAAGATAGGAGGACAGGGTATAATGAGCAGTTCTTC	CASSQDRRTGYNEQFF
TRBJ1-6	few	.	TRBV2	TGTGCCAGCTCGGGCAGGGCTTATTCACCCCTCCACTTT	CASSGRAYSPLHF
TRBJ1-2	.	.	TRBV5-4	TGTGCCAGCAGCTTGGAGTCCCAGAGGGGGAATGGCTACACCTTC	CASSLESQRGNGYTF